This T cell receptor (beta chain) was observed in a study of T cell repertoires in cytomegalovirus infection. Study as a whole: Both a matching HLA type and CMV infection were indicated by public TCR beta signatures. Study results and caveats: Frequencies of public TCR beta families were cumulated, and this identified carriers of CMV plus the relevant HLA. In two of eight donors, the top clonotype was HLA-C-restricted CMV-specific.

This clonotype was detected many times. Its matching antigen is unknown. The CDR3 runs 14 residues. Trimming took 5 bases from V and 6 from J; bases not matched to a gene: 9. Germline values: CDR1 MDHEN, CDR2 SYDVKM. TCRdb used MiXCR to reprocess the reads, holding one entry per CDR3 protein. The sample has about 150,000 distinct CDR3 sequences; 23% are singletons. The sequence was collected from a human donor in good health (CMV status not recorded). Some clones in this sample may be carry-over from other donors' samples. This chain uses TRBV28 with TRBJ1-2, with 7 bases identical to TRBD1. Source material: PBMCs. Written as DNA, the CDR3 is TGTGCCAGCAGTCCCGGGACAGTACTTGATGGCTACACCTTC. This codes for CASSPGTVLDGYTF.